A selection of T cell receptor beta chains follows, all from one sample in a study of T cells in Graves' hyperthyroidism and ophthalmopathy. TCRdb re-called the multiplex PCR reads through MiXCR, storing one row per CDR3 protein. This table holds approximately 210,000 distinct CDR3 sequences, 17% found once. Material for sequencing was blood. These receptors were obtained from a man in his forties or fifties with Graves' hyperthyroidism. Both conserved end residues are part of each CDR3. Each record gives: clone size, D gene, V gene, CDR3 length, J gene, CDR3 protein, CDR3 DNA. A D gene is named only where the DNA matches it firmly. Some rows have no size entry. The others give once, few or many, or a class for an expanded clone.

clone size: .; D gene: .; V gene: TRBV5-6; CDR3 length: 15; J gene: TRBJ2-3; CDR3 protein: CASSDGGRGTDTRYF; CDR3 DNA: TGTGCCAGCAGCGATGGGGGCAGGGGCACAGATACGCGGTATTTT
clone size: few; D gene: .; V gene: TRBV2; CDR3 length: 11; J gene: TRBJ1-2; CDR3 protein: CAGKIKAGYTF; CDR3 DNA: TGTGCCGGCAAAATAAAGGCTGGCTACACCTTC
clone size: few; D gene: .; V gene: TRBV7-9; CDR3 length: 13; J gene: TRBJ2-5; CDR3 protein: CASSPDRRETQYF; CDR3 DNA: TGTGCCAGCAGCCCGGACCGGAGGGAGACCCAGTACTTC
clone size: .; D gene: .; V gene: TRBV7-2; CDR3 length: 14; J gene: TRBJ2-1; CDR3 protein: CASKPVARSDEQFF; CDR3 DNA: TGTGCCAGCAAGCCGGTCGCGAGGTCCGATGAGCAGTTCTTC
clone size: many; D gene: TRBD2; V gene: TRBV27; CDR3 length: 17; J gene: TRBJ2-7; CDR3 protein: CASSSPGLAGVRSEQYF; CDR3 DNA: TGTGCCAGCAGTTCCCCGGGACTAGCGGGAGTTCGGAGTGAGCAGTACTTC
clone size: .; D gene: .; V gene: TRBV10-2; CDR3 length: 13; J gene: TRBJ2-7; CDR3 protein: CASAPGPTYEQYF; CDR3 DNA: TGCGCCAGCGCCCCGGGACCCACCTACGAGCAGTACTTC
clone size: .; D gene: TRBD2; V gene: TRBV20-1; CDR3 length: 14; J gene: TRBJ2-1; CDR3 protein: CSANLAGGPYEQFF; CDR3 DNA: TGCAGTGCTAACTTAGCGGGAGGGCCGTACGAGCAGTTCTTC
clone size: many; D gene: .; V gene: TRBV27; CDR3 length: 16; J gene: TRBJ2-3; CDR3 protein: CASRSTGNSPTDTQYF; CDR3 DNA: TGTGCCAGCAGATCTACCGGGAATAGCCCAACAGATACGCAGTATTTT
clone size: once; D gene: TRBD2; V gene: TRBV7-2; CDR3 length: 15; J gene: TRBJ2-5; CDR3 protein: CASSYWTSGIETQYF; CDR3 DNA: TGTGCCAGCAGCTATTGGACTAGCGGGATAGAGACCCAGTACTTC
clone size: many; D gene: TRBD1; V gene: TRBV20-1; CDR3 length: 16; J gene: TRBJ2-1; CDR3 protein: CSARDPGQGVWNEQFF; CDR3 DNA: TGCAGTGCTAGAGACCCCGGACAGGGGGTTTGGAATGAGCAGTTCTTC
clone size: many; D gene: .; V gene: TRBV2; CDR3 length: 14; J gene: TRBJ2-5; CDR3 protein: CASTIQEIQETQYF; CDR3 DNA: TGTGCCAGCACGATTCAGGAGATACAAGAGACCCAGTACTTC
clone size: many; D gene: TRBD2; V gene: TRBV12-3/TRBV12-4; CDR3 length: 14; J gene: TRBJ2-7; CDR3 protein: CASSGLAAPYEQYF; CDR3 DNA: TGTGCCAGCAGCGGACTAGCGGCCCCCTACGAGCAGTACTTC
clone size: .; D gene: TRBD1; V gene: TRBV7-9; CDR3 length: 16; J gene: TRBJ2-4; CDR3 protein: CASSAGQGIAKNIQYF; CDR3 DNA: TGTGCCAGCAGCGCTGGACAGGGCATAGCCAAAAACATTCAGTACTTC
clone size: few; D gene: TRBD2; V gene: TRBV12-5; CDR3 length: 19; J gene: TRBJ2-1; CDR3 protein: CASGLPKLAGAVFYNEQFF; CDR3 DNA: TGTGCTAGTGGTTTGCCTAAGCTAGCGGGAGCAGTGTTTTACAATGAGCAGTTCTTC
clone size: .; D gene: TRBD2; V gene: TRBV6-1; CDR3 length: 15; J gene: TRBJ2-1; CDR3 protein: CASSEVGLAGDEQFF; CDR3 DNA: TGTGCCAGCAGTGAAGTGGGACTAGCGGGGGATGAGCAGTTCTTC
clone size: .; D gene: TRBD2; V gene: TRBV20-1; CDR3 length: 17; J gene: TRBJ2-7; CDR3 protein: CSALTRGSSGSSYEQYF; CDR3 DNA: TGCAGTGCCTTAACTCGTGGATCTAGCGGGAGCTCCTACGAGCAGTACTTC
clone size: few; D gene: .; V gene: TRBV2; CDR3 length: 13; J gene: TRBJ1-2; CDR3 protein: CASSDYRLNGYTF; CDR3 DNA: TGTGCCAGCAGTGATTACAGGTTGAATGGCTACACCTTC
clone size: many; D gene: .; V gene: TRBV20-1; CDR3 length: 14; J gene: TRBJ2-3; CDR3 protein: CSARVAAGADTQYF; CDR3 DNA: TGCAGTGCTAGAGTAGCAGCGGGCGCAGATACGCAGTATTTT
clone size: .; D gene: TRBD2; V gene: TRBV24-1; CDR3 length: 17; J gene: TRBJ2-2; CDR3 protein: CATSDLVAGDITGELFF; CDR3 DNA: TGTGCCACCAGTGATTTGGTAGCGGGAGATATTACCGGGGAGCTGTTTTTT
clone size: .; D gene: TRBD1; V gene: TRBV5-1; CDR3 length: 16; J gene: TRBJ2-5; CDR3 protein: CASSRGDRRYQETQYF; CDR3 DNA: TGCGCCAGCAGCCGCGGGGACAGGAGATACCAAGAGACCCAGTACTTC
clone size: .; D gene: .; V gene: TRBV20-1; CDR3 length: 13; J gene: TRBJ2-5; CDR3 protein: CSARDWGSETQYF; CDR3 DNA: TGCAGTGCTAGAGACTGGGGATCAGAGACCCAGTACTTC
clone size: many; D gene: .; V gene: TRBV5-6; CDR3 length: 14; J gene: TRBJ2-5; CDR3 protein: CASSLTSGVIGRYF; CDR3 DNA: TGTGCCAGCAGCCTAACTTCGGGGGTGATAGGAAGGTACTTC
clone size: .; D gene: .; V gene: TRBV5-1; CDR3 length: 13; J gene: TRBJ2-7; CDR3 protein: CASSEDPWRVQYF; CDR3 DNA: TGCGCCAGCAGCGAAGACCCGTGGAGAGTGCAGTACTTC
clone size: .; D gene: TRBD2; V gene: TRBV7-9; CDR3 length: 14; J gene: TRBJ2-1; CDR3 protein: CASSKLAGGAEQFF; CDR3 DNA: TGTGCCAGCAGCAAACTAGCGGGAGGGGCCGAGCAGTTCTTC
clone size: few; D gene: .; V gene: TRBV7-8; CDR3 length: 12; J gene: TRBJ1-3; CDR3 protein: CASSYYGNTTYF; CDR3 DNA: TGTGCCAGCAGCTACTACGGAAACACCACATATTTT
clone size: many; D gene: TRBD1; V gene: TRBV2; CDR3 length: 15; J gene: TRBJ2-4; CDR3 protein: CASRPTGGGKNIQYF; CDR3 DNA: TGTGCCAGCAGGCCGACAGGGGGCGGCAAAAACATTCAGTACTTC
clone size: .; D gene: .; V gene: TRBV25-1; CDR3 length: 16; J gene: TRBJ2-6; CDR3 protein: CASSAPQGGGANVLTF; CDR3 DNA: TGTGCCAGCAGTGCCCCTCAGGGGGGGGGGGCCAACGTCCTGACTTTC
clone size: many; D gene: .; V gene: TRBV13; CDR3 length: 12; J gene: TRBJ2-7; CDR3 protein: CASSLRPYEQYF; CDR3 DNA: TGTGCCAGCAGCTTACGCCCCTACGAGCAGTACTTC
clone size: many; D gene: .; V gene: TRBV11-2; CDR3 length: 16; J gene: TRBJ1-4; CDR3 protein: CASSPLSGRTNEKLFF; CDR3 DNA: TGTGCCAGCAGCCCTTTGTCGGGGAGGACTAATGAAAAACTGTTTTTT
clone size: many; D gene: TRBD2; V gene: TRBV28; CDR3 length: 17; J gene: TRBJ2-3; CDR3 protein: CASKGERGRDSTDTQYF; CDR3 DNA: TGTGCCAGCAAGGGTGAGAGAGGGAGGGACAGCACAGATACGCAGTATTTT
clone size: many; D gene: .; V gene: TRBV11-2; CDR3 length: 16; J gene: TRBJ2-1; CDR3 protein: CASSLVRGAGYNEQFF; CDR3 DNA: TGTGCCAGCAGCTTAGTGAGGGGGGCCGGCTACAATGAGCAGTTCTTC
clone size: few; D gene: .; V gene: TRBV20-1; CDR3 length: 14; J gene: TRBJ1-1; CDR3 protein: CSARLPGSNTEAFF; CDR3 DNA: TGCAGTGCTAGGCTCCCAGGATCGAACACTGAAGCTTTCTTT
clone size: many; D gene: TRBD2; V gene: TRBV20-1; CDR3 length: 15; J gene: TRBJ2-3; CDR3 protein: CSASRLAGVGDTQYF; CDR3 DNA: TGCAGTGCTAGCAGACTAGCGGGAGTAGGTGATACGCAGTATTTT
clone size: many; D gene: TRBD1; V gene: TRBV5-1; CDR3 length: 16; J gene: TRBJ2-2; CDR3 protein: CASSPPGQANTGELFF; CDR3 DNA: TGCGCCAGCAGCCCTCCGGGACAGGCGAACACCGGGGAGCTGTTTTTT
clone size: many; D gene: TRBD2; V gene: TRBV6-1; CDR3 length: 17; J gene: TRBJ2-7; CDR3 protein: CASSSQGLAGGAYEQYF; CDR3 DNA: TGTGCCAGCAGTTCCCAGGGACTAGCGGGAGGTGCCTACGAGCAGTACTTC
clone size: many; D gene: TRBD1; V gene: TRBV27; CDR3 length: 16; J gene: TRBJ1-3; CDR3 protein: CASSSGQGVSGNTIYF; CDR3 DNA: TGTGCCAGCAGTTCCGGACAGGGGGTCTCTGGAAACACCATATATTTT
clone size: few; D gene: TRBD2; V gene: TRBV4-1; CDR3 length: 17; J gene: TRBJ2-2; CDR3 protein: CASSQVLVAGGTGELFF; CDR3 DNA: TGCGCCAGCAGCCAAGTACTGGTAGCGGGAGGGACCGGGGAGCTGTTTTTT
clone size: few; D gene: TRBD2; V gene: TRBV6-2/TRBV6-3; CDR3 length: 20; J gene: TRBJ2-2; CDR3 protein: CASNYPGKSTSGANTGELFF; CDR3 DNA: TGTGCCAGCAATTATCCCGGGAAATCTACTAGCGGGGCAAACACCGGGGAGCTGTTTTTT
clone size: many; D gene: .; V gene: TRBV27; CDR3 length: 13; J gene: TRBJ1-1; CDR3 protein: CASSLSVNTEAFF; CDR3 DNA: TGTGCCAGCAGCTTATCGGTGAACACTGAAGCTTTCTTT
clone size: many; D gene: .; V gene: TRBV12-5; CDR3 length: 24; J gene: TRBJ2-5; CDR3 protein: CASGLIQGNSRMAGRFLKGETQYF; CDR3 DNA: TGTGCTAGTGGTTTGATCCAGGGGAATTCTCGCATGGCGGGCAGATTTCTAAAAGGGGAGACCCAGTACTTC
clone size: many; D gene: TRBD2; V gene: TRBV28; CDR3 length: 13; J gene: TRBJ2-3; CDR3 protein: CASSPTRTSVQYF; CDR3 DNA: TGTGCCAGCAGCCCCACACGGACTAGTGTGCAGTATTTT
clone size: many; D gene: .; V gene: TRBV28; CDR3 length: 11; J gene: TRBJ1-1; CDR3 protein: CASSLSRGAFF; CDR3 DNA: TGTGCCAGCAGTTTAAGCCGGGGAGCTTTCTTT
clone size: .; D gene: .; V gene: TRBV3-1; CDR3 length: 15; J gene: TRBJ2-7; CDR3 protein: CASSQDWGGPGEQYF; CDR3 DNA: TGTGCCAGCAGCCAAGATTGGGGGGGCCCTGGCGAGCAGTACTTC
clone size: many; D gene: .; V gene: TRBV7-3; CDR3 length: 14; J gene: TRBJ2-2; CDR3 protein: CASSSSYNTGELFF; CDR3 DNA: TGTGCCAGCAGCTCTTCTTACAACACCGGGGAGCTGTTTTTT
clone size: few; D gene: .; V gene: TRBV29-1; CDR3 length: 14; J gene: TRBJ2-2; CDR3 protein: CSVVPLTNTGELFF; CDR3 DNA: TGCAGCGTTGTCCCCCTAACGAACACCGGGGAGCTGTTTTTT